The next 10 T cell receptor beta chains were all read from a single sample in a study of regulatory T cells in long-lasting Graves disease. Stated time point: persistent/refractory GD, antithyroid drugs over 5 years with positive TRAb. Generation of the TCR library employed RNA extracted from PBMCs. CDR3-region Arm-PCR and iRepertoire HTBI primers produced the TCR beta libraries. One entry per CDR3 protein results from TCRdb running MiXCR on the multiplex PCR reads. This table holds fewer than 550,000 distinct CDR3 sequences, around a fifth found once. Sequenced here: peripheral blood mononuclear cells (PBMCs), sampled when the disease was refractory, from a patient treated with antithyroid drugs. These receptors were collected from a female donor with Graves disease.

The V gene is TRBV7-8, the J gene TRBJ2-7; D not certain. The V gene's germline CDR1 is SGHVS and CDR2 FQNEAQ. The V and J ends lost 5 bases and 2 bases respectively, with 16 bases between them. This CDR3 has 15 amino acids. CDR3 DNA: TGTGCCAGCAGCACGCGACGGACCCAAACCTACGAGCAGTACTTC. This encodes CASSTRRTQTYEQYF.

This clonotype was seen more than once but under ten times. The chain employs TRBV3-1 and TRBJ1-3; TRBD1 might be the D (6 bases). Germline V gives CDR1 LGHDT, CDR2 YNNKEL (reference sequence). The CDR3 runs to 16 residues. Trimming took off 4 bases at V and 0 bases at J, with 13 bases between the two ends. The DNA for the CDR3 is TGTGCCAGCAGCCGCAGAGGGGGATACTCTGGAAACACCATATATTTT. Its protein is CASSRRGGYSGNTIYF.

The chain couples TRBV20-1 to TRBJ2-7; 12 positions agree with TRBD2. V trimming: 4 bases; J trimming: 3 bases; junction bases outside the gene matches: 10. Germline assignment: CDR1 DFQATT and CDR2 SNEGSKA (reference sequence). The CDR3 is made up of 16 amino acids. The chain's CDR3 is CSAKGFGLAGNYEQYF. Here the CDR3 DNA reads TGCAGTGCTAAGGGATTTGGACTAGCGGGAAACTACGAGCAGTACTTC.

The table lists this clonotype with many counts. The chain uses TRBV2 and TRBJ1-1; D is ambiguous. The CDR3 totals 11 residues. Trimming stripped 3 bases from V and 8 bases from J, with 7 bases between. The germline V gene encodes CDR1 SNHLY and CDR2 FYNNEI. CDR3: CASSESYEAFF. The CDR3 DNA is TGTGCCAGCAGTGAGTCCTACGAAGCTTTCTTT.

Only a few counts were recorded for this clonotype. This may come from a read error, since a much larger clone is one base off. The chain employs TRBV27 and TRBJ1-1; 8 nucleotides align to TRBD1. V shed 2 bases, J shed 1 base, and the junction held 9 bases outside the gene matches. Germline CDR1 and CDR2: MNHEY and SMNVEV (reference sequence). This CDR3 is built from 17 residues. The CDR3, as DNA: TGTGCCAGCAGTTTAGGCCCGACAGGGGCAAAGAACACTGAAGCTTTCTTT. Translated, it gives CASSLGPTGAKNTEAFF.

The sample holds a few counts of this clonotype. This chain joins TRBV30 and TRBJ2-1; 7 bases line up with TRBD2. The CDR3 has 13 residues. Germline CDR1 and CDR2: GTSNPN and SVGIG (reference sequence). With 0 bases clipped from V and 7 bases from J, the junction kept 3 bases outside the gene matches. CDR3 amino acids: CAWSVLGGNEQFF. The CDR3, as DNA: TGTGCCTGGAGTGTACTCGGGGGGAATGAGCAGTTCTTC.

This clonotype came up many times. V is TRBV29-1 and J is TRBJ1-5; TRBD1 agrees at 7 bases. With 4 bases clipped from V and 3 bases from J, the junction kept 3 bases outside the gene matches. Germline V gene data show CDR1 as SQVTM and CDR2 as ANQGSEA. The CDR3 spans 13 residues. The CDR3 spells CSVGQGYNQPQHF. The CDR3 DNA reads TGCAGCGTTGGACAGGGATACAATCAGCCCCAGCATTTT.

Concerning this clonotype: The junction does not match germline at one end; this may be a read error. V and J are TRBV29-1 and TRBJ2-7; 8 bases are a match to TRBD1. CDR3 length: 13 amino acids. Looked up from germline, CDR1 is SQVTM and CDR2 is ANQGSEA. CDR3 nucleotides: TGCGGCGTTGAGGGACAGGCCTCCTACGAGCAGTACTTC. Encoded protein: CGVEGQASYEQYF.

This clonotype appeared a few times. The rearrangement uses TRBV20-1 and TRBJ1-5, with TRBD1 identical over 8 bases. With 7 bases clipped from V and 6 bases from J, the junction kept 5 bases outside the gene matches. Germline values: CDR1 DFQATT, CDR2 SNEGSKA (reference sequence). CDR3 length: 12 residues. This CDR3 reads CSVGTGGQPQHF. In DNA, the CDR3 is TGCAGTGTAGGGACAGGCGGTCAGCCCCAGCATTTT.

This clonotype was seen many times. This chain uses TRBV6-2 or TRBV6-3 with TRBJ2-6; 10 bases align to TRBD1. Germline V CDR1 and CDR2: MNHEY, SVGEGT. Trimming at V came to 5 bases and at J to 4 bases, leaving 5 bases not matched to a gene. There are 16 residues in the CDR3. In DNA, the CDR3 is TGTGCCAGCAGTAACGACAGGGGGCTCGGGGCCAACGTCCTGACTTTC. This encodes CASSNDRGLGANVLTF.